The 29 T cell receptor beta chains below were found in one sample sequenced in a study of shared clonotypes between healthy human individuals. This table comes from immunoSEQ multiplex PCR, and its TCRdb copy is limited to in-frame clones, with some not included. The top ten clones hold roughly 0.4% of a sample with roughly 1.5 million clones, 98% of them seen once. The sequencing input was naive CD4+ T cells sorted from blood. The sample's subset: CD45RA+ positively selected. The receptors shown here come from a young man in good health.

The chain has TRBV5-1 and TRBJ2-6; no firm D call. This CDR3 spans 15 amino acids. The germline V gene encodes CDR1 SGHRS and CDR2 YFSETQ. V dropped 0 bases and J dropped 0 bases, with 4 bases sitting between them. The chain's CDR3 is CASSLVPSGANVLTF. The CDR3, as DNA: TGCGCCAGCAGCTTGGTTCCCTCTGGGGCCAACGTCCTGACTTTC.

The chain is built from TRBV5-8 and TRBJ1-2; D uncertain. Per the germline V gene, CDR1 is SGHTS and CDR2 is YDEGEE. The CDR3 spans 14 residues. Trimming stripped 5 bases from V and 5 bases from J, with 16 bases between. Here the CDR3 reads CASRGLGIWYGYTF. The CDR3 DNA reads as TGTGCCAGCAGGGGCCTCGGCATCTGGTATGGCTACACCTTC.

Turning to this clone: One end of the junction fails to match germline, which may point to a read error. Other nucleotide sequences in the sample specify the same CDR3. The J gene is TRBJ2-3, the V gene TRBV19; 14 positions agree with TRBD2. The CDR3 length is 16 residues. Germline CDR1 reads LNHDA; CDR2 reads SQIVND (reference sequence). The CDR3 nucleotides read TGTGCCAGTACCGGGACTAGCGGGAGAGGCACGGATACGCAGTATTTT. It is translated as CASTGTSGRGTDTQYF.

As concerns this clone: Distinct nucleotide sequences in the sample also encode this CDR3. The chain joins TRBV5-1 to TRBJ2-3; the D is unclear. The CDR3 is 14 residues long. Trimming stripped 1 base from V and 1 base from J, with 7 bases between. The germline V gene encodes CDR1 SGHRS and CDR2 YFSETQ. In DNA form, the CDR3 reads TGCGCCAGCAGCTTGAACCCCGGCACAGATACGCAGTATTTT. The encoded protein is CASSLNPGTDTQYF.

The V call is TRBV5-1, the J call TRBJ2-7; 10 bases are a match to TRBD2. The germline CDR1 and CDR2 sequences are SGHRS and YFSETQ. V was pared by 4 bases and J by 3 bases, with 19 bases of the junction left unmatched. The CDR3 contains 19 residues. The CDR3 region is CASSRLEAGGPRFRYEQYF. CDR3 sequence (DNA): TGCGCCAGCAGCCGCCTGGAAGCGGGAGGGCCGAGGTTTCGCTACGAGCAGTACTTC.

The V and J genes are TRBV28 and TRBJ2-2, with D uncertain. The length of the CDR3 is 11 residues. Germline-derived CDR1 and CDR2 are MDHEN and SYDVKM. The germline V and J ends were trimmed by 4 bases and 8 bases, with 5 bases remaining between them. DNA for the CDR3: TGTGCCAGCAGTTCCATTGGGGAGCTGTTTTTT. This encodes CASSSIGELFF.

The chain has TRBV28 and TRBJ2-2; no definite D call. The CDR3 is 13 amino acids. The V end lost 6 bases, the J end lost 6 bases, and 11 bases lay between the germline ends. The germline CDR1 and CDR2 sequences are MDHEN and SYDVKM. The CDR3 bases are TGTGCCAGCAGCCCACACCGCTCCGGGGAGCTGTTTTTT. Protein product: CASSPHRSGELFF.

CDR3 loop: CASRPNRLGEAFF. The CDR3 bases are TGTGCCAGTAGGCCAAACAGACTCGGTGAAGCTTTCTTT. This chain uses TRBV19 with TRBJ1-1, with D unresolved. CDR3 size: 13 residues. Germline CDR1 reads LNHDA; CDR2 reads SQIVND (reference sequence). V lost 6 bases and J lost 7, with 15 bases in between.

The CDR3 region is CASSFPGGSGYGYTF. CDR3 bases: TGTGCCAGCAGTTTTCCCGGGGGCTCGGGGTATGGCTACACCTTC. The rearrangement joins TRBV28 to TRBJ1-2, with D possibly being TRBD1 (6 bases). The CDR3 extends over 15 amino acids. The ends were cut back, 3 bases at V and 5 bases at J, with 16 bases in the middle. The germline V gene has CDR1 MDHEN and CDR2 SYDVKM.

On this clone: The sample contains more than one DNA sequence encoding this CDR3. The chain joins TRBV9 to TRBJ2-5; possibly TRBD1 for D (5 bases). Germline values: CDR1 SGDLS, CDR2 YYNGEE. The CDR3 contains 14 residues. With 0 bases removed from V and 1 base from J, the gap between germline ends came to 7 bases. Written as DNA, the CDR3 is TGTGCCAGCAGCGTAGGAGACAGCCAAGAGACCCAGTACTTC. This gives the protein CASSVGDSQETQYF.

V usage is TRBV5-1 and J usage is TRBJ2-7, with 9 bases matching TRBD2. V trimming: 4 bases; J trimming: 4 bases; junction bases outside the gene matches: 9. CDR1 is SGHRS, CDR2 YFSETQ, per germline. CDR3 length equals 15 residues. This chain's CDR3 is CASSSPGTSSYEQYF. CDR3 DNA: TGCGCCAGCAGCAGCCCCGGGACTAGCTCTTACGAGCAGTACTTC.

The V call is TRBV29-1, the J call TRBJ1-2; D is uncertain. The germline gives CDR1 SQVTM, CDR2 ANQGSEA. Deletions cut 7 bases from V and 5 bases from J, with 11 bases between. The CDR3 totals 11 residues. CDR3 loop: CSGTDGYGYTF. The CDR3 coding sequence is TGCAGCGGCACGGACGGTTATGGCTACACCTTC.

The rearrangement uses TRBV18 and TRBJ2-7; D call uncertain. Per the germline V gene, CDR1 is KGHSH and CDR2 is LQKENI. The CDR3 contains 15 residues. The ends were cut back, 2 bases at V and 2 bases at J, with 13 bases in the middle. This CDR3 is CASSPFSALTYEQYF. In DNA, the CDR3 is TGTGCCAGCTCACCATTTTCTGCCCTTACCTACGAGCAGTACTTC. The full variable domain, its missing parts supplied by reference TRBV18 and TRBJ2-7, is NAGVMQNPRHLVRRRGQEARLRCSPMKGHSHVYWYRQLPEEGLKFMVYLQKENIIDESGMPKERFSAEFPKEGPSILRIQQVVRGDSAAYFCASSPFSALTYEQYFGPGTRLTVT.

V gene TRBV5-4 combines with J gene TRBJ2-3; a weak D match, TRBD1 (5 bases). The germline V gene encodes CDR1 SGHNT and CDR2 YYREEE (reference sequence). The V and J ends lost 1 base and 7 bases respectively, with 7 bases between them. This CDR3 region has 12 residues. The CDR3 region is CASSLRGYTQYF. CDR3 coding DNA: TGTGCCAGCAGCTTGAGGGGTTATACGCAGTATTTT.

The chain couples TRBV6-5 to TRBJ1-2, with D uncertain. The CDR3 is 15 amino acids. V lost 5 bases and J 2 bases, leaving 15 bases between the germline ends. Per germline, CDR1 MNHEY and CDR2 SVGAGI. The CDR3, as DNA: TGTGCCAGCAGTCCCATTATTCAGAAGAACTATGGCTACACCTTC. Protein: CASSPIIQKNYGYTF.

The V call is TRBV13, the J call TRBJ1-2; a weak D match, TRBD1 (5 bases). Germline V lookup: CDR1 PRHDT, CDR2 FYEKMQ (reference sequence). Trimming removed 8 bases from V and 3 bases from J, with 16 bases in between. This CDR3 contains 14 residues. The CDR3 sequence is CASHRTGTDYGYTF. CDR3 DNA sequence: TGTGCCAGCCACCGGACCGGGACGGACTATGGCTACACCTTC. Filled out from reference TRBV13 and TRBJ1-2, the complete variable domain reads AAGVIQSPRHLIKEKRETATLKCYPIPRHDTVYWYQQGPGQDPQFLISFYEKMQSDKGSIPDRFSAQQFSDYHSELNMSSLELGDSALYFCASHRTGTDYGYTFGSGTRLTVV.

V and J are TRBV4-3 and TRBJ1-1; 7 bases are a match to TRBD1. The CDR3 has 13 amino acids. V lost 5 bases and J lost 1; bases outside the gene matches: 1. Per the germline V gene, CDR1 is LGHNA and CDR2 is YSLEER. The CDR3, as DNA: TGCGCCAGCAGCAGACAGGGGAACACTGAAGCTTTCTTT. Amino acids: CASSRQGNTEAFF.

The chain has TRBV4-3 and TRBJ2-7; D is possibly TRBD2 (6 bases). V lost 0 bases and J 2 bases, leaving 11 bases between the germline ends. This CDR3 is 15 amino acids long. Germline V CDR1 and CDR2: LGHNA, YSLEER. CDR3 amino acids: CASSQDGGYTYEQYF. In nucleotides, the CDR3 is TGCGCCAGCAGCCAAGACGGAGGGTATACCTACGAGCAGTACTTC.

This chain joins TRBV27 and TRBJ2-4; 7 bases match TRBD1. In germline, CDR1 is MNHEY, CDR2 SMNVEV (reference sequence). J was trimmed by 9 bases and V by 0 bases; bases with no gene match: 5. The length of the CDR3 is 14 residues. CDR3 DNA: TGTGCCAGCAGTTTATCGAGACAGGGTCGCATTCAGTACTTC. It yields the protein CASSLSRQGRIQYF.

Details on this clone: The same CDR3 can be traced to other DNA sequences in this sample. The chain joins TRBV6-1 to TRBJ1-1; no reliable D call. From germline, CDR1 is MNHNS and CDR2 SASEGT. The V gene lost 4 bases and the J gene lost 0 bases, with 6 bases spanning the gap. This CDR3 spans 13 amino acids. CDR3 bases: TGTGCCAGCAGTGGGAGTTTGAACACTGAAGCTTTCTTT. This encodes CASSGSLNTEAFF.

The chain couples TRBV21-1 to TRBJ1-2; the DNA was not used to check the table's D call, TRBD1. TRBV21-1 is given as a pseudogene. The CDR3 has 12 amino acids. Written as DNA, the CDR3 is TGTGCCAGAATTCAGGGGGCGCGAGGCTACACCTTC. Amino acid sequence: CARIQGARGYTF.

The chain joins TRBV4-3 to TRBJ2-1; TRBD2 aligns across 10 bases. The junction had 7 bases not matched to a gene; V was cut back by 5 bases and J by 3 bases. Germline V gives CDR1 LGHNA, CDR2 YSLEER. The CDR3 length is 16 residues. The CDR3 is CASSKRLAGVYNEQFF. The CDR3 DNA reads TGCGCCAGCAGCAAGAGACTAGCGGGTGTCTACAATGAGCAGTTCTTC.

V and J are TRBV5-4 and TRBJ2-7; D possibly corresponds to TRBD2 (5 bases). This CDR3 has 12 amino acids. Trimming shortened V by 4 bases and J by 5 bases, and 10 bases separated the two germline ends. Germline-derived CDR1 and CDR2 are SGHNT and YYREEE (reference sequence). CDR3 residues: CASSLGVDEQYF. Written as DNA, the CDR3 is TGTGCCAGCAGCCTCGGGGTTGACGAGCAGTACTTC.

J is TRBJ1-5 and V is TRBV5-6; tentative D call: TRBD1 (6 bases). Trimming stripped 2 bases from V and 6 bases from J, with 15 bases between. This CDR3 has 15 amino acids. CDR1 and CDR2 (germline): SGHDT, YYEEEE. CDR3: CASSFLPGDSQPQHF. The CDR3 DNA follows: TGTGCCAGCAGCTTTCTGCCAGGGGATAGTCAGCCCCAGCATTTT.

The CDR3 coding sequence is TGTGCCAGCAGCCGATCAGGGGAGACCCAGTACTTC. Translation: CASSRSGETQYF. The chain joins TRBV14 to TRBJ2-5; perhaps TRBD1 as D (5 bases). The CDR3 extends over 12 amino acids. V lost 4 bases and J 5 bases, leaving 8 bases between the germline ends. Germline values: CDR1 SGHDN, CDR2 FVKESK.

Concerning this clone: The same CDR3 is also encoded by other DNA sequences in this sample. The rearrangement links TRBV28 to TRBJ1-4, with 8 bases that match TRBD1. The CDR3 spans 13 residues. The V and J ends lost 6 bases and 6 bases, in that order; junction bases with no gene match: 3. Germline V gives CDR1 MDHEN, CDR2 SYDVKM. DNA for the CDR3: TGTGCCAGCAGCCTGACAGGGGATGAAAAACTGTTTTTT. Protein: CASSLTGDEKLFF.

V gene TRBV6-6 combines with J gene TRBJ2-7; 8 bases fit TRBD1. CDR1 MNHNY and CDR2 SVGAGI come from the germline V gene (reference sequence). The trim removed 5 bases at V and 2 bases at J, leaving 8 bases unmatched. The CDR3 extends over 15 amino acids. The CDR3 DNA reads as TGTGCCAGCAGTCCCCCCCGGGACAGGACCTACGAGCAGTACTTC. This translates into CASSPPRDRTYEQYF.

This chain links TRBV5-1 with TRBJ2-1; tentative D call: TRBD2 (5 bases). Germline lookup yields CDR1 SGHRS and CDR2 YFSETQ. The CDR3 consists of 13 residues. Trimming cost V 4 bases and J 6 bases, with 11 bases left between them. DNA for the CDR3: TGCGCCAGCAGCCGAGAAGGAGGCAATGAGCAGTTCTTC. As protein: CASSREGGNEQFF. The full variable domain, rest sourced from reference TRBV5-1 and TRBJ2-1, is KAGVTQTPRYLIKTRGQQVTLSCSPISGHRSVSWYQQTPGQGLQFLFEYFSETQRNKGNFPGRFSGRQFSNSRSEMNVSTLELGDSALYLCASSREGGNEQFFGPGTRLTVL.

V usage is TRBV7-9 and J usage is TRBJ1-2; D not certain. Germline lookup yields CDR1 SEHNR and CDR2 FQNEAQ (reference sequence). The V gene lost 1 base and the J gene lost 6 bases, with 12 bases spanning the gap. The CDR3 contains 14 residues. CDR3 coding DNA: TGTGCCAGCAGCTTAGTGGCCACGGCGGATGGCTACACCTTC. This encodes CASSLVATADGYTF.